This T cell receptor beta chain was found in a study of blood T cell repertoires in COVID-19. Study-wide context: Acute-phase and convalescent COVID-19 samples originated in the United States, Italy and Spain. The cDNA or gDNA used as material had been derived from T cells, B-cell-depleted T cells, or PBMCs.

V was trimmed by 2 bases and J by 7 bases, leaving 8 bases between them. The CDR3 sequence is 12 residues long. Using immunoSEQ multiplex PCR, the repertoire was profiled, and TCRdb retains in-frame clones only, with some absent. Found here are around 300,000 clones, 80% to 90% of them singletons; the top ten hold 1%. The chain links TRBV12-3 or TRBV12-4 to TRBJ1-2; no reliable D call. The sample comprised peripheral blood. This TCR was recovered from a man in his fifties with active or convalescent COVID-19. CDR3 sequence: CASSLLSGGYTF. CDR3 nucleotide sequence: TGTGCCAGCAGTTTATTGTCAGGTGGCTACACCTTC.